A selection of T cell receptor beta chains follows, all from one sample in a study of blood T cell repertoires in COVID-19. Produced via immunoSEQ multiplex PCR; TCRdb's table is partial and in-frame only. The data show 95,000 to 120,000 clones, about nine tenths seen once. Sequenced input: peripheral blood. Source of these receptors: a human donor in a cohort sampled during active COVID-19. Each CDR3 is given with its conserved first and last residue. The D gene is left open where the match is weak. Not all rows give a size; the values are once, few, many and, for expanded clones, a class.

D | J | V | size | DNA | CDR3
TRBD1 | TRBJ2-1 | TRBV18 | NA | TGTGCCAGCACACTGGGACAGGAGCAGTTCTTC | CASTLGQEQFF
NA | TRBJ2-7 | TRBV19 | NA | TGTGCCAGTAGTATGGCGGGGACGAGCTCCTACGAGCAGTACTTC | CASSMAGTSSYEQYF
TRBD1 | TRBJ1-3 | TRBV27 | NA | TGTGCCAGCAGTCGCGGGACAGGGACTGGAAACACCATATATTTT | CASSRGTGTGNTIYF
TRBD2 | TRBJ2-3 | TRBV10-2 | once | TGCGCCAGGAGCGGGAGTGGCACAGATACGCAGTATTTT | CARSGSGTDTQYF
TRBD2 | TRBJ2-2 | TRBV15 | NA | TGTGCCACCGCCCGGGGGGTTGGCGGGGAGCTGTTTTTT | CATARGVGGELFF
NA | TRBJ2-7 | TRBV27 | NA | TGTGCCAGCAGTTTTGTTGCGGGCAGGGGCAACGAGCAGTACTTC | CASSFVAGRGNEQYF
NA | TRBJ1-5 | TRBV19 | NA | TGTGCCACCGACTGGCGGGGGGATGATCAGCCCCAGCATTTT | CATDWRGDDQPQHF
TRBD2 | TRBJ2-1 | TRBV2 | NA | TGTGCCAGCAGTGAAGCGCTTCGGGCTAGCGGGGGGGATGAGCAGTTCTTC | CASSEALRASGGDEQFF
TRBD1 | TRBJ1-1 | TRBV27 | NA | TGTGCCAGCAGTGCGGCTAGGGGGCGGACTGAAGCTTTCTTT | CASSAARGRTEAFF
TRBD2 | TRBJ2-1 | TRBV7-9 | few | TGTGCCAGCAGCTTACGACTAGCGGGAGTACAAGATGAGCAGTTCTTC | CASSLRLAGVQDEQFF
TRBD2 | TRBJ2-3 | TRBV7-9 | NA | TGTGCCAGCAGCTGGCCGACTAGCGGGAGGGCGTCTTACGGAGATACGCAGTATTTT | CASSWPTSGRASYGDTQYF
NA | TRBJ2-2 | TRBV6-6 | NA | TGTGCCAGCAGTCCTCGGGGACTCATCACCGGGGAGCTGTTTTTT | CASSPRGLITGELFF
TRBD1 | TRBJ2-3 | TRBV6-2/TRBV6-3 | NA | TGTGCCAGCAGTTCTTCCCTACAGGGGCGCGTGGATACGCAGTATTTT | CASSSSLQGRVDTQYF
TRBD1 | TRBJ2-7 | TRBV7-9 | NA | TGTGCCAGCAGCAGGGACAGCTCCTACGAGCAGTACTTC | CASSRDSSYEQYF
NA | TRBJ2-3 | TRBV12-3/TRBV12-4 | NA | TGTGCCAGCAGTTTAGGGGAGACGCAGTATTTT | CASSLGETQYF
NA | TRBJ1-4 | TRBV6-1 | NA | TGTGCCAGCAGTGAAGCGTCCCAGGGTAGGGTAAAACTGTTTTTT | CASSEASQGRVKLFF
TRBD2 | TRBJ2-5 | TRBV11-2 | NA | TGTGCCAGCACCCGAGGGTTGGGAGGGCCCCAGTACTTC | CASTRGLGGPQYF
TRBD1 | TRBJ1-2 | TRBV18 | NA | TGTGCCAGCTCACCGGTCGGGACAGAGACCTATGGCTACACCTTC | CASSPVGTETYGYTF
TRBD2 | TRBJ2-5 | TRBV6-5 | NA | TGTGCCAGCAGTCTAGCGGGGGAGACCCAGTACTTC | CASSLAGETQYF
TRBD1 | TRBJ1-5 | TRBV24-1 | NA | TGTGCCACTGGACAGGCGCACAATCAGCCCCAGCATTTT | CATGQAHNQPQHF
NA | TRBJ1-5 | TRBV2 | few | TGTGCCAGTGACATGATCAATCAGCCCCAGCATTTT | CASDMINQPQHF
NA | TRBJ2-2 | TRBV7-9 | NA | TGTGCCAGCAGGGGCAAGCGTCCGGGACAATTTAGTACCGGGGAGCTGTTTTTT | CASRGKRPGQFSTGELFF
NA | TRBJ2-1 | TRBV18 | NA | TGTGCCAGCTCACCACCCCCTCGGAATGAGCAGTTCTTC | CASSPPPRNEQFF
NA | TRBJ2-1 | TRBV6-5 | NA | TGTGCCAGCTCCGCCCTTAGCGGCTACCACAATGAGCAGTTCTTC | CASSALSGYHNEQFF
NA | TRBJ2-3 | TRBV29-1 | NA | TGCAGCGTTGAAATAGCAGGGGGGACCACAGATACGCAGTATTTT | CSVEIAGGTTDTQYF
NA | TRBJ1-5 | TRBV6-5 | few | TGTGCCAGCAGCCCGTATAGCAATCAGCCCCAGCATTTT | CASSPYSNQPQHF
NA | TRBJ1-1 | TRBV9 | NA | TGTGCCAGCAGCCCCCAGACTCAACGGGGGACTGAAGCTTTCTTT | CASSPQTQRGTEAFF
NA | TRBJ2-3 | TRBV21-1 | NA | TGTGCCAGCAGCAAACCGGCCAGGGAGGACCTTCGGCGGGCTACAGATACGCAGTATTTT | CASSKPAREDLRRATDTQYF
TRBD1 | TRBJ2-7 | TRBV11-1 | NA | TGTGCCAGCAGCTTCCATGGACAGGGTACGTGGCAGTACTTC | CASSFHGQGTWQYF
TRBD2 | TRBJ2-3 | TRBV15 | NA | TGTGCCACCGGGGGACTAGCGGGGGGCACAGATACGCAGTATTTT | CATGGLAGGTDTQYF
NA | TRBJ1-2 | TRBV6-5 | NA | TGTGCCAGCAGACCCGGCCGGGGGGGAGGCTACACCTTC | CASRPGRGGGYTF
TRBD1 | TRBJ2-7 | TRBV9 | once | TGTGCCAGCAGCGTCGGGACAGGGGGAATCGGCGACGAGCAGTACTTC | CASSVGTGGIGDEQYF
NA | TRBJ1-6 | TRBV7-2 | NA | TGTGCCAGCAGCTTAGACAGTGTCTATAATTCACCCCTCCACTTT | CASSLDSVYNSPLHF
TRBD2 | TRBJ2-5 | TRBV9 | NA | TGTGCCAGCAGCGCAACTAGCGGGGGATGGGAGACCCAGTACTTC | CASSATSGGWETQYF
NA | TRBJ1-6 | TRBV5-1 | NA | TGCGCCAGCCAGGAGGGACTAGATAATAATTCACCCCTCCACTTT | CASQEGLDNNSPLHF
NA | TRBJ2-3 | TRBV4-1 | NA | TGCGCCAGCAGCCATAGTCAGGGGCAGGGCACAGATACGCAGTATTTT | CASSHSQGQGTDTQYF
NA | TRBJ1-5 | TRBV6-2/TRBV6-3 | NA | TGTGCCAGCAGTTACGGACTTGTGGATAGCAATCAGCCCCAGCATTTT | CASSYGLVDSNQPQHF
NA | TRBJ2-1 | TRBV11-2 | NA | TGTGCCAGCAGCTTGGCCTCCAAAGGGGGTGAGCAGTTCTTC | CASSLASKGGEQFF
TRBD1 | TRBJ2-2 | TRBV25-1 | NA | TGTGCCAGCAGTGGCCCCGACAGGGTGAGGGGAAACACCGGGGAGCTGTTTTTT | CASSGPDRVRGNTGELFF
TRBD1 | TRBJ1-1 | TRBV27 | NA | TGTGCCAGCAGTTTAGGCCTCAGGGGGACTGAAGCTTTCTTT | CASSLGLRGTEAFF
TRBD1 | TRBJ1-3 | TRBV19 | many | TGTGCCAGTAGTGCCCTCAACAGGGGGCGAACTGGAAACACCATATATTTT | CASSALNRGRTGNTIYF
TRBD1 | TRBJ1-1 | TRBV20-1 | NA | TGCAGTCCCGGGACAGGCAGTGAAGCTTTCTTT | CSPGTGSEAFF
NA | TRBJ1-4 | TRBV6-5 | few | TGTGCCAGCAGTTACTATCCAGCGACTAATGAAAAACTGTTTTTT | CASSYYPATNEKLFF
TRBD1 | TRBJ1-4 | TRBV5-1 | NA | TGCGCCAGCAGCTATGGACAGGGCGTTGAAAAACTGTTTTTT | CASSYGQGVEKLFF
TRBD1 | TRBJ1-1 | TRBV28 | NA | TGTGCCAGCAGTTTACCGGGAGGTGGCGGGACAGGGAGGACTGAAGCTTTCTTT | CASSLPGGGGTGRTEAFF